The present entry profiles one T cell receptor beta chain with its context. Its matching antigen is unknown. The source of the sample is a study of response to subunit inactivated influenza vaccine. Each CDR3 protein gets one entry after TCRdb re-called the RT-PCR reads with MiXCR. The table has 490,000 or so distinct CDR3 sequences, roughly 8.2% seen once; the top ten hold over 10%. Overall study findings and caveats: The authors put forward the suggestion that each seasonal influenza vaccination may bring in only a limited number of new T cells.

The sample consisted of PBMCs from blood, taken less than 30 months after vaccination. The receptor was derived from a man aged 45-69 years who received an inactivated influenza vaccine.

The CDR3 DNA is TGTGCCAGCAGTCGAGCGGACAGGGTTATTTTCTTT. This sequence encodes CASSRADRVIFF. The V gene is TRBV6-2 or TRBV6-3, the J gene TRBJ1-1; TRBD1 aligns across 8 bases. Unmatched junction bases numbered 9, after V lost 5 bases and J lost 13 bases. CDR1 MNHEY and CDR2 SVGEGT come from the germline V gene. The CDR3 sequence is 12 residues long.